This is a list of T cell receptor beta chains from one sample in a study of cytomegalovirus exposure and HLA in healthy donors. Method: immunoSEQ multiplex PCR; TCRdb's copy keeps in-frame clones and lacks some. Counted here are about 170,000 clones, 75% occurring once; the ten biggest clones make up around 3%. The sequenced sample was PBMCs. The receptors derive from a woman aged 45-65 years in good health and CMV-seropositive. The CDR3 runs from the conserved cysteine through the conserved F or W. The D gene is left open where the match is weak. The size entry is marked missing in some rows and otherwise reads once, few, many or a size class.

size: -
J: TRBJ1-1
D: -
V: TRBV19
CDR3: CASSNRDHTEAFF
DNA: TGTGCCAGTAGTAACAGGGACCACACTGAAGCTTTCTTT

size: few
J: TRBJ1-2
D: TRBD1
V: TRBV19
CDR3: CASSIDLSGTVYGYGYTF
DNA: TGTGCCAGTAGTATAGATCTCTCCGGGACAGTGTACGGCTATGGCTACACCTTC

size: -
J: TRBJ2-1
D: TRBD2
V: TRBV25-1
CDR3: CASSGVSGLAAHNEQFF
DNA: TGTGCCAGCAGTGGAGTCTCCGGACTAGCGGCCCACAATGAGCAGTTCTTC

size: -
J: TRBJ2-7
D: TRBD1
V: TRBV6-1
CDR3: CASSVGTGPSEQYF
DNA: TGTGCCAGCAGTGTCGGGACAGGGCCCAGCGAGCAGTACTTC

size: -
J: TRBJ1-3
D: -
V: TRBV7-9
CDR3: CASSPRRSRNTIYF
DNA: TGTGCCAGCAGCCCCCGCAGGTCTAGAAACACCATATATTTT

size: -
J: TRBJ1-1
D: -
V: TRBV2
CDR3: CASSDQGKTEAFF
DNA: TGTGCCAGCAGTGACCAGGGGAAGACTGAAGCTTTCTTT

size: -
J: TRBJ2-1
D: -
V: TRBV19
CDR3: CASSPKAVSSYNEQFF
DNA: TGTGCCAGTAGCCCTAAAGCGGTTAGCTCCTACAATGAGCAGTTCTTC

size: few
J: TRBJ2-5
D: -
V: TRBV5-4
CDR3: CASSPPRDSGETQYF
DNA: TGTGCCAGCAGCCCGCCTCGGGACTCGGGGGAGACCCAGTACTTC

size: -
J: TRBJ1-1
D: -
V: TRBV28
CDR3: CASRLFSVTEAFF
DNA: TGTGCCAGCAGACTTTTTTCGGTCACTGAAGCTTTCTTT

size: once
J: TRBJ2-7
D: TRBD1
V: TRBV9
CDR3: CASSSRDRAYEQYF
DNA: TGTGCCAGCAGCTCCCGGGACAGGGCCTACGAGCAGTACTTC

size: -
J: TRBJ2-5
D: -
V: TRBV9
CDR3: CASSRDFQETQYF
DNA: TGTGCCAGCAGCCGGGACTTCCAAGAGACCCAGTACTTC

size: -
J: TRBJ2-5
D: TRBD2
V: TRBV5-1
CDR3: CASSPASGGMETQYF
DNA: TGCGCCAGCAGCCCCGCAAGCGGGGGGATGGAGACCCAGTACTTC

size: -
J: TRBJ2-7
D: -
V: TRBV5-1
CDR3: CASSLAGVVQYF
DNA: TGCGCCAGCAGCTTGGCAGGGGTGGTGCAGTACTTC

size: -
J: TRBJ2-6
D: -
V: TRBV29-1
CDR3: CSVGDSRSGANVLTF
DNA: TGCAGCGTCGGGGACTCCCGCTCTGGGGCCAACGTCCTGACTTTC

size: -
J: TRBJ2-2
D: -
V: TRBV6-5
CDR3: CASSRTVNTGELFF
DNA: TGTGCCAGCAGTCGGACTGTGAACACCGGGGAGCTGTTTTTT

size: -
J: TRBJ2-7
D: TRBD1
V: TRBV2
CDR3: CASTSGTGFAKQYF
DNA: TGTGCCAGCACCTCCGGGACAGGGTTCGCCAAGCAGTACTTC

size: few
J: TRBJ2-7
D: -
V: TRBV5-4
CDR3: CASSLGGEPGEYF
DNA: TGTGCCAGCAGCTTGGGGGGGGAGCCTGGAGAGTACTTC

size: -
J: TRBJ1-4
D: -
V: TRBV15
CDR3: CATSGGQPNEKLFF
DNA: TGTGCCACCAGCGGAGGACAGCCTAATGAAAAACTGTTTTTT

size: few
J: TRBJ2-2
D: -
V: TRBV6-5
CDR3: CASSFGVLLTGELFF
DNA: TGTGCCAGCAGTTTCGGAGTTCTTCTCACCGGGGAGCTGTTTTTT

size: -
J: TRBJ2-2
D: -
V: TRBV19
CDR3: CASSRGTSHEITGELFF
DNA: TGTGCCAGTAGTAGGGGGACTTCCCATGAAATCACCGGGGAGCTGTTTTTT

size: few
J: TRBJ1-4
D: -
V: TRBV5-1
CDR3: CASSLEQGGEKLFF
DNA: TGCGCCAGCAGCTTGGAACAGGGTGGCGAAAAACTGTTTTTT

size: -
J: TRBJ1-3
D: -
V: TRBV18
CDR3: CASSPQTGSSSGNTIYF
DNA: TGTGCCAGCTCACCCCAGACAGGTTCCAGCTCTGGAAACACCATATATTTT

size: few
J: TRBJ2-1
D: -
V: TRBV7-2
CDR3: CASSRRNEQFF
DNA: TGTGCCAGCAGCAGGAGAAATGAGCAGTTCTTC

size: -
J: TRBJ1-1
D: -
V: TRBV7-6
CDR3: CASTLQGGTEAFF
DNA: TGTGCCAGCACCCTTCAAGGAGGCACTGAAGCTTTCTTT

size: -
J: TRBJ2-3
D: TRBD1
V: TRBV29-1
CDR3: CSVPDWDSGTDTQYF
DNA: TGCAGCGTGCCTGATTGGGACAGCGGCACAGATACGCAGTATTTT